The present T cell receptor beta chain was sequenced within a study of cytotoxic CD8 clonotypes in ibrutinib-treated CLL. At the level of the study: Response sampling came at median 12 months of treatment, ranging about 6 to 36 months.

CDR3 length equals 15 residues. CDR1 is SGHTA and CDR2 is FQGNSA in the germline V gene. V was cut by 5 bases and J by 2 bases, with 13 bases left in between. Study outcomes and limitations: Among the clonotypes, public ones were uncommon and contracted or held stable on treatment. Clonality grew at ibrutinib response; at progression, it decreased back toward baseline.

The repertoire was sequenced with immunoSEQ multiplex PCR; TCRdb's copy has only in-frame clones and lacks some. Among about 40,000 clones, approximately 71% were seen once, and the ten largest hold roughly 7%. Worth noting for this clone: Its antigen is as yet unknown.

This chain joins TRBV7-2 and TRBJ1-5; TRBD1 might be the D (5 bases). The receptor's source is a human donor with chronic lymphocytic leukemia. The sample was PBMCs, taken at disease progression, from a patient treated with ibrutinib. The CDR3 DNA follows: TGTGCCAGCAGCCTAAGGGGCGCCGGCAATCAGCCCCAGCATTTT. Residues: CASSLRGAGNQPQHF.